Reported below is one TCR beta chain. TCRdb's table, derived via immunoSEQ multiplex PCR, lists solely in-frame clones and lacks some. Counted here are 75,000 to 100,000 clones, approximately 75% occurring once; the ten biggest clones make up about 3%. This record belongs to a study of radiotherapy plus CTLA-4 blockade in lung cancer. As for the study in general: Disease control was present in 30% to 40% of patients, and objective responses in 18%.

Each patient with chemo-refractory metastatic non-small-cell lung cancer was treated with focal radiation plus CTLA-4 blockade using ipilimumab. From germline, CDR1 is SEHNR and CDR2 FQNEAQ (reference sequence). CDR3 length: 15 residues. Trimming shortened V by 1 base and J by 8 bases, and 17 bases separated the two germline ends. The genes are TRBV7-9 and TRBJ1-2; D is unresolved. The sequencing here drew on peripheral blood, taken from a patient treated with radiotherapy plus ipilimumab. The receptor was derived from a human donor with non-small cell lung cancer who had a partial response to radiotherapy plus ipilimumab. Some clones in this sample may be carry-over from other donors' samples. CDR3 nucleotides: TGTGCCAGCAGCTTAGGGACTTACTCGGTGGGGGGCTACACCTTC. As protein: CASSLGTYSVGGYTF.